These 5 T cell receptor beta chains came from one sample sequenced in a study of blood T cell repertoires in COVID-19. The data were produced by immunoSEQ multiplex PCR, yet TCRdb's version contains in-frame clones alone and is incomplete. This sample has 180,000 or so clones; around 88% occur once, and the top ten carry 3.6%. Sequenced material: PBMCs or T cells enriched from blood (not recorded which). The origin of the receptors is a woman aged 45-65 years in a cohort exposed to, infected with or recovered from COVID-19 (not recorded which).

The chain has TRBV4-1 and TRBJ1-2; tentative D call: TRBD1 (5 bases). The CDR3 extends over 15 amino acids. The germline CDR1 and CDR2 sequences are MGHRA and YSYEKL. V gave up 3 bases and J gave up 5 bases, with 16 bases separating them. CDR3: CASSHMQQANYGYTF. The CDR3 DNA is TGCGCCAGCAGCCACATGCAACAGGCAAATTATGGCTACACCTTC.

The rearrangement links TRBV7-8 to TRBJ1-1, with D unresolved. V was shortened by 2 bases and J by 2 bases, with 12 bases between the two germline ends. The CDR3 is 15 residues long. Germline V CDR1 and CDR2: SGHVS, FQNEAQ. The chain's CDR3 is CASSLILSGNTEAFF. The CDR3 bases are TGTGCCAGCAGCTTAATACTAAGCGGAAACACTGAAGCTTTCTTT.

The rearrangement links TRBV5-1 to TRBJ2-1, with D unresolved. Germline V gene data show CDR1 as SGHRS and CDR2 as YFSETQ. CDR3 length equals 15 residues. V was pared by 2 bases and J by 0 bases, with 9 bases between. CDR3 coding DNA: TGCGCCAGCAGCTTAGCGATAAGCTCCTACAATGAGCAGTTCTTC. Its protein product is CASSLAISSYNEQFF. Complete variable domain (other parts from reference TRBV5-1 and TRBJ2-1): KAGVTQTPRYLIKTRGQQVTLSCSPISGHRSVSWYQQTPGQGLQFLFEYFSETQRNKGNFPGRFSGRQFSNSRSEMNVSTLELGDSALYLCASSLAISSYNEQFFGPGTRLTVL.

The chain has TRBV28 and TRBJ1-2; possible D gene TRBD1, 5 bases. The CDR3 totals 11 residues. Germline V gene lookup returns CDR1 MDHEN and CDR2 SYDVKM. With 8 bases removed from V and 6 bases from J, the gap between germline ends came to 10 bases. The CDR3 DNA reads TGTGCCAGCGGCCAGGGAAATGGCTACACCTTC. This codes for CASGQGNGYTF.

This chain joins TRBV15 and TRBJ2-7; 8 bases are a match to TRBD1. With 4 bases clipped from V and 8 bases from J, the junction kept 10 bases outside the gene matches. CDR1 and CDR2 (germline): LNHNV, YYDKDF (reference sequence). This CDR3 comprises 14 residues. The CDR3 is CATSTRGTGQQQYF. The CDR3 nucleotides read TGTGCCACCAGCACCCGAGGGACAGGCCAGCAGCAGTACTTC.